This record covers a single TCR beta chain. This clone has just a few counts. It has no known antigen specificity. Base quality data are lacking; no much larger clone is found one base away. CDR1 and CDR2 were assigned from the germline V gene as SGDLS and YYNGEE. V sheds 0 bases and J sheds 5 bases, leaving 11 bases between their ends. The CDR3 contains 14 residues, cysteine and phenylalanine counted. The only DNA kept is the CDR3, 42 bases in frame from the first base. TCR beta libraries were generated from genomic DNA with the immunoSEQ kit, following the manufacturer's recommendations. Library preparation used a first multiplex PCR with proprietary primers, then a second PCR adding unique barcodes, with bead cleanups after each round. Each sample batch included a kit-provided positive control reaction and a negative control reaction. The final libraries were assessed on an Agilent 4200 TapeStation D1000 ScreenTape, pooled by volume, and quantified by qPCR. An Illumina NextSeq500 fitted with a MidOutput 150-cycle cartridge performed the sequencing, running 156 Read1 cycles and 15 Index1 cycles with the kit's custom primers. The pooled library was loaded at roughly 0.96 pM, with a 20% PhiX control spiked in. Per the authors' processing: Vendor-processed data were analyzed in R, and a clonotype was defined as all T cells sharing the same CDR3 nucleotide sequence. For clone abundance analyses, frequencies were normalized to the 10,000 most abundant clones per sample. Public T cell clones, averaging fewer than five per sample, were removed before analysis. An abundance difference of at least 32-fold between compartments was the criterion for calling clonotypes tumor-enriched or baseline blood-enriched. A beta-binomial differential abundance model was used to identify clonotypes that were expanded or contracted between blood time points. Tumor-blood repertoire similarity was measured with the Baroni-Urbani and Buser coefficient, and groups were compared using two-tailed Wilcoxon tests in R. TCRdb stores this immuneACCESS table with in-frame sequences only. Part of the clones is absent; in the studies checked, under half of the shortfall reflects unresolved V genes, and no reason is known for the rest. V and J calls plus clone size are reproduced from that table; the DNA served to infer D and trimming. This sample has 45,000 to 55,000 clones in its table, and 75% to 85% of those were observed once. The biggest ten clones account for roughly 30% of the sample.

The time point label on this specimen signifies: blood 2 weeks post-SBRT. The sample's treatment or condition label is to be understood as: 15 Gy SBRT to primary tumor, nephrectomy 4 weeks later. To track tumor-enriched clonotypes, serial peripheral blood was sampled from radiation-treated patients at baseline and at 2 weeks and 4 weeks after SBRT. All patients had renal cell carcinoma with clear cell pathology. The QIAamp DNA Blood Mini Kit (Qiagen) was used to prepare genomic DNA for TCR sequencing. Samples were included in the analyses only if all quality control checks were passed. The sample comes from a study of radiation and T cells in renal cell carcinoma (dated by TCRdb to the early 2020s). Background on the whole study: Samples were obtained from a clinical trial, in which 15 Gy stereotactic body radiation therapy was delivered to primary renal cell carcinomas and nephrectomy was performed 4 weeks later. In total, about 53 samples, comprising 25 or so tumors and some 27 peripheral blood samples, were subjected to TCR beta sequencing. Across all 53 samples, under 4,500,000 unique CDR3 nucleotide sequences, encoding roughly 2,600,000 unique CDR3 amino acid sequences, were identified. Study-wide conclusions, independent of this receptor: No pretreatment tumor biopsies were available, so the baseline intratumoral presence of clonotypes could not be determined. In blood, the top tumor clonotypes increased between baseline and 2 weeks post-radiation and then shrank by 4 weeks, which suggests that tumor-resident clones expanded only transiently. Effects of radiation dose or scheduling on the TCR repertoire could not be addressed with the single-armed trial design. Tracking of blood repertoire dynamics stopped at more than three weeks after treatment, with no follow-up past that point.

The sequence derives from a woman in her 70s with renal cell carcinoma. The chain is encoded by TRBV9 joined to TRBJ1-1, with the D gene uncertain. The sequencing here drew on blood, taken from a patient whose treatment included radiotherapy and nephrectomy. The CDR3 here reads CASSVGPSGTEAFF. The sequenced DNA: TGTGCCAGCAGCGTAGGACCTTCGGGGACTGAAGCTTTCTTT.